One sample yielded the 27 T cell receptor beta chains listed below, sequenced in a study of cytomegalovirus exposure and HLA in healthy donors. The PCR contained 60 Vbeta and 13 Jbeta primers. Clones were sequenced by immunoSEQ multiplex PCR, and TCRdb holds only the in-frame ones, with some missing. Of approximately 90,000 clones in the sample, 60% to 85% are singletons; the top ten hold around 5.3%. The sequencing input was PBMCs. The receptors stem from a woman aged 35 to 49 in good health and CMV-seronegative.

This clone was detected only once. The CDR3 sequence is CASSSQGGAKNIQYF. DNA of the CDR3: TGCGCCAGCAGCTCACAGGGTGGAGCCAAAAACATTCAGTACTTC. The J gene is TRBJ2-4, the V gene TRBV4-1, with a tentative D call TRBD1 (6 bases). Germline V gene sequence: CDR1 MGHRA, CDR2 YSYEKL. CDR3 length: 15 amino acids. Trimming removed 5 bases at V and 0 bases at J, with 11 bases between.

This chain joins TRBV6-5 and TRBJ1-1, with D possibly being TRBD1 (5 bases). V was clipped by 6 bases and J by 4 bases, with 15 bases between them. Looked up from germline, CDR1 is MNHEY and CDR2 is SVGAGI. The CDR3 loop spans 14 amino acids. CDR3 loop: CASSRPGWGTEAFF. The CDR3 DNA reads as TGTGCCAGCAGCCGGCCAGGGTGGGGCACTGAAGCTTTCTTT.

This chain uses TRBV6-5 with TRBJ1-1, with 8 positions matching TRBD1. CDR3 size: 16 residues. J lost 1 base, V lost 2 bases, and 6 bases had no gene match. Germline-derived CDR1 and CDR2 are MNHEY and SVGAGI. CDR3 bases: TGTGCCAGCAGTTACCTCCCGGGACAGGCGAACACTGAAGCTTTCTTT. Amino acid sequence: CASSYLPGQANTEAFF.

The chain carries TRBV5-1 and TRBJ1-2; D not resolved. Per the germline V gene, CDR1 is SGHRS and CDR2 is YFSETQ. V was cut by 5 bases and J by 0 bases, with 8 bases left in between. The CDR3 extends over 13 amino acids. The CDR3 DNA is TGCGCCAGCAGGCCGGTAGCTAACTATGGCTACACCTTC. Its translation: CASRPVANYGYTF.

This chain's CDR3 is CSETGALTDTQYF. In nucleotides, the CDR3 is TGCAGCGAAACAGGGGCCCTCACAGATACGCAGTATTTT. V usage is TRBV29-1 and J usage is TRBJ2-3; 7 nucleotides align to TRBD1. Germline V lookup: CDR1 SQVTM, CDR2 ANQGSEA. CDR3 length: 13 amino acids. V lost 7 bases, J lost 2 bases, and 6 bases stayed unmatched.

The chain's CDR3 is CSVGYRGRNEQFF. In DNA form, the CDR3 reads TGCAGCGTCGGTTACAGGGGCCGCAATGAGCAGTTCTTC. V usage is TRBV29-1 and J usage is TRBJ2-1, with TRBD1 identical over 7 bases. V was clipped by 6 bases and J by 6 bases; unmatched bases: 8. Germline V CDR1 and CDR2: SQVTM, ANQGSEA. The CDR3 is 13 residues long.

This clone has more than one count but fewer than ten. The genes are TRBV5-4 and TRBJ2-2; 9 bases match TRBD1. CDR1 is SGHNT and CDR2 is YYREEE in the germline V gene (reference sequence). The CDR3 is 15 amino acids. J gave up 4 bases and V 8 bases, and 9 bases lay outside the gene matches. This CDR3 is CASNTGGDGTGELFF. CDR3 DNA sequence: TGTGCCAGTAATACAGGGGGCGATGGCACCGGGGAGCTGTTTTTT.

In this sample, this clone turned up once. The genes are TRBV19 and TRBJ2-7, with a weak D call TRBD1 (5 bases). V lost 3 bases and J 6 bases, leaving 15 bases between the germline ends. Looked up from germline, CDR1 is LNHDA and CDR2 is SQIVND (reference sequence). This CDR3 is built from 14 residues. The chain's CDR3 is CASSISGLIAEQYF. The CDR3 DNA follows: TGTGCCAGTAGTATTTCAGGGTTGATTGCCGAGCAGTACTTC.

The chain couples TRBV7-8 to TRBJ2-7; 12 positions agree with TRBD2. CDR1 and CDR2 from the germline V gene are SGHVS and FQNEAQ. Unmatched junction bases numbered 3, after V lost 4 bases and J lost 5 bases. The CDR3 is 14 amino acids. The CDR3 spells CASSSSGGAHEQYF. DNA for the CDR3: TGTGCCAGCAGCTCTAGCGGGGGGGCCCACGAGCAGTACTTC.

A single count supports this clone. V and J are TRBV7-7 and TRBJ2-1, with a tentative D call TRBD1 (8 bases). The CDR3 totals 15 residues. V gave up 5 bases and J gave up 4 bases, with 15 bases separating them. The germline CDR1 and CDR2 sequences are SSHAT and FNYEAQ (reference sequence). The chain's CDR3 is CASSRAGQAYNEQFF. The CDR3 nucleotides read TGTGCCAGCAGCCGAGCGGGACAGGCTTACAATGAGCAGTTCTTC.

V and J are TRBV4-2 and TRBJ1-6; 7 positions agree with TRBD1. This CDR3 spans 19 amino acids. V gave up 0 bases and J gave up 5 bases; unmatched junction bases: 13. The germline CDR1 and CDR2 sequences are LGHNA and YNFKEQ. CDR3 DNA: TGTGCCAGCAGCCAAGATCGAGAGGGGGCAATCACGAATAATTCACCCCTCCACTTT. Translating it yields CASSQDREGAITNNSPLHF.

The V gene is TRBV7-9, the J gene TRBJ2-5; 8 bases align to TRBD1. V was pared by 3 bases and J by 5 bases, with 5 bases of the junction left unmatched. The CDR3 consists of 14 residues. Germline V gene sequence: CDR1 SEHNR, CDR2 FQNEAQ (reference sequence). This CDR3 reads CASSFENRGETQYF. The CDR3 DNA sequence: TGTGCCAGCAGCTTTGAGAACAGGGGGGAGACCCAGTACTTC. Filled out from reference TRBV7-9 and TRBJ2-5, the complete variable domain reads DTGVSQNPRHKITKRGQNVTFRCDPISEHNRLYWYRQTLGQGPEFLTYFQNEAQLEKSRLLSDRFSAERPKGSFSTLEIQRTEQGDSAMYLCASSFENRGETQYFGPGTRLLVL.

The V gene is TRBV6-6, the J gene TRBJ2-1; the D gene is possibly TRBD1 (5 bases). The germline V and J ends were trimmed by 2 bases and 8 bases, with 13 bases remaining between them. The CDR3 totals 14 residues. Germline CDR1 is MNHNY and CDR2 is SVGAGI (reference sequence). Here the CDR3 DNA reads TGTGCCAGCAGTTACCAGGGCCGGTTCGATGAGCAGTTCTTC. This translates into CASSYQGRFDEQFF.

The rearrangement uses TRBV6-5 and TRBJ2-1; 7 nucleotides align to TRBD2. V was pared by 2 bases and J by 6 bases, with 4 bases of the junction left unmatched. Germline assignment: CDR1 MNHEY and CDR2 SVGAGI. The length of the CDR3 is 14 residues. The CDR3 here is CASSYGRGSNEQFF. The CDR3 nucleotides are TGTGCCAGCAGTTACGGGAGGGGTTCCAATGAGCAGTTCTTC.

This clone was recorded a few times. The chain combines TRBV5-6 with TRBJ1-6, with 7 bases identical to TRBD1. After removal of 4 bases from V and 6 bases from J, the junction contained 7 bases not matched to a gene. This CDR3 is built from 15 residues. The V gene's germline CDR1 is SGHDT and CDR2 YYEEEE. The CDR3 sequence is CASSRLQGINSPLHF. In nucleotides, the CDR3 is TGTGCCAGCAGCCGTCTACAGGGGATTAATTCACCCCTCCACTTT.

The chain joins TRBV7-2 to TRBJ2-5; the match to TRBD2 covers 8 bases. CDR1 is SGHTA, CDR2 FQGNSA, per germline. The CDR3 covers 13 residues. Trimming at V came to 6 bases and at J to 5 bases, leaving 5 bases not matched to a gene. As DNA, the CDR3 is TGTGCCAGCAGACGGGGGGGCACCGAGACCCAGTACTTC. Translation gives CASRRGGTETQYF.

The genes are TRBV29-1 and TRBJ1-2; 8 nucleotides match TRBD1. Germline loops: CDR1 SQVTM, CDR2 ANQGSEA. V lost 7 bases, J lost 8 bases, and 6 bases stayed unmatched. The CDR3 extends over 11 amino acids. CDR3 sequence reads: CSATGGQGYTF. For the CDR3, the DNA is TGCAGCGCTACAGGGGGTCAAGGCTACACCTTC.

This chain connects TRBV12-5 to TRBJ2-5, with D perhaps TRBD1 (6 bases). CDR3 length: 13 amino acids. CDR1 and CDR2 (germline): LGHNT, FRNRAP. V lost 5 bases and J 7 bases, leaving 14 bases between the germline ends. The CDR3 loop is CASGGQISGTQYF. In DNA, the CDR3 is TGTGCTAGTGGTGGACAGATAAGTGGGACCCAGTACTTC.

This clone was counted a single time. The genes are TRBV6-5 and TRBJ1-1, with 8 bases that match TRBD1. The CDR3 contains 14 residues. CDR1 MNHEY and CDR2 SVGAGI come from the germline V gene. V lost 6 bases and J lost 0; bases outside the gene matches: 3. The DNA of the CDR3 is TGTGCCAGCAGCTGGGGACAGGTGAACACTGAAGCTTTCTTT. Protein product: CASSWGQVNTEAFF.

This chain links TRBV28 with TRBJ2-5, with 9 bases identical to TRBD1. The trim removed 4 bases at V and 1 base at J, leaving 1 base unmatched. The CDR3 runs 14 residues. The V gene's germline CDR1 is MDHEN and CDR2 SYDVKM. CDR3 loop: CASSWDRAQETQYF. In nucleotides, the CDR3 is TGTGCCAGCAGTTGGGACAGGGCCCAAGAGACCCAGTACTTC.

This clone came up once. The rearrangement links TRBV7-8 to TRBJ1-1; D unresolved. V lost 4 bases to trimming and J lost 0 bases, with 15 bases between them. This CDR3 contains 16 residues. Germline V gene sequence: CDR1 SGHVS, CDR2 FQNEAQ. The CDR3 here is CASSSYGESMNTEAFF. DNA of the CDR3: TGTGCCAGCAGCTCGTACGGGGAGTCGATGAACACTGAAGCTTTCTTT. The full variable domain, its missing parts supplied by reference TRBV7-8 and TRBJ1-1, is GAGVSQSPRYKVAKRGQDVALRCDPISGHVSLFWYQQALGQGPEFLTYFQNEAQLDKSGLPSDRFFAERPEGSVSTLKIQRTQQEDSAVYLCASSSYGESMNTEAFFGQGTRLTVV.

The gene calls are TRBV28 and TRBJ1-1, with D possibly matching TRBD1 (5 bases). The CDR3 is made up of 15 amino acids. CDR1 is MDHEN, CDR2 SYDVKM, per germline. Trimming took off 3 bases at V and 1 base at J, with 12 bases between the two ends. In DNA form, the CDR3 reads TGTGCCAGCAGTTTTCCGGGGGGGAGGAACACTGAAGCTTTCTTT. Its protein product is CASSFPGGRNTEAFF.

CDR3 protein: CASSLALGSTDTQYF. Here the CDR3 DNA reads TGTGCCAGCAGCTTAGCGCTCGGTAGCACAGATACGCAGTATTTT. The chain couples TRBV7-9 to TRBJ2-3; no clear D gene. V gave up 0 bases and J gave up 0 bases, with 7 bases separating them. Germline CDR1 reads SEHNR; CDR2 reads FQNEAQ (reference sequence). CDR3 length equals 15 residues.

This chain joins TRBV19 and TRBJ1-1, with unresolved D. Germline loops: CDR1 LNHDA, CDR2 SQIVND (reference sequence). V was trimmed by 3 bases and J by 1 base, leaving 12 bases between them. The CDR3 runs 15 residues. CDR3 nucleotides: TGTGCCAGTAGTATTGCCGGACTGGGGAACACTGAAGCTTTCTTT. It translates to CASSIAGLGNTEAFF. The whole variable domain, filled in from reference TRBV19 and TRBJ1-1, reads DGGITQSPKYLFRKEGQNVTLSCEQNLNHDAMYWYRQDPGQGLRLIYYSQIVNDFQKGDIAEGYSVSREKKESFPLTVTSAQKNPTAFYLCASSIAGLGNTEAFFGQGTRLTVV.

V usage is TRBV27 and J usage is TRBJ2-2; no clear D gene. Trimming removed 10 bases from V and 3 bases from J, with 12 bases in between. Looked up from germline, CDR1 is MNHEY and CDR2 is SMNVEV (reference sequence). The CDR3 consists of 13 residues. CDR3 nucleotides: TGTGCCACCACCAACAGAGACACCGGGGAGCTGTTTTTT. It yields the protein CATTNRDTGELFF.

V and J are TRBV7-9 and TRBJ2-7; 14 nucleotides match TRBD2. CDR1 is SEHNR and CDR2 is FQNEAQ in the germline V gene (reference sequence). The CDR3 covers 16 residues. The J segment lost 5 bases and the V segment lost 5 bases, leaving 8 bases of the junction unmatched. Here the CDR3 reads CASSGGLAGVEHEQYF. As DNA, the CDR3 is TGTGCCAGCAGCGGGGGACTAGCGGGGGTTGAACACGAGCAGTACTTC. Based on the CDR3 plus reference TRBV7-9 and TRBJ2-7, the full variable domain is DTGVSQNPRHKITKRGQNVTFRCDPISEHNRLYWYRQTLGQGPEFLTYFQNEAQLEKSRLLSDRFSAERPKGSFSTLEIQRTEQGDSAMYLCASSGGLAGVEHEQYFGPGTRLTVT.

This clone came up once. This sequence joins TRBV7-3 and TRBJ1-2, with 9 bases identical to TRBD1. With V trimmed by 5 bases and J by 8 bases, 9 bases remained unmatched. The germline gives CDR1 SGHTA, CDR2 FQGTGA. This CDR3 comprises 14 residues. CDR3 sequence reads: CASSKGDRVKGYTF. For the CDR3, the DNA is TGTGCCAGCAGCAAGGGGGACAGGGTTAAGGGCTACACCTTC.